Included here is one T cell receptor (beta chain) sequence, with context. Its antigen target is currently unknown. The sample holds no much larger clone one base away, and base qualities are not on file. These data belong to a study of blood T cell repertoires in COVID-19 (TCRdb year 2020). Study-level background: Collaborator samples came from the United States, Italy and Spain and covered acute and convalescent phases of COVID-19. The material from the prospective study consisted of cDNA or gDNA derived from T cells, B-cell-depleted T cells, or PBMCs. Deeply sampled blood TCRbeta repertoires from subjects exposed to, actively infected with, or recovered from COVID-19 were included in the dataset. A freely available public database, intended as a resource for researchers studying the immune response to SARS-CoV-2, is where the repertoires were released. The samples were drawn from two sources: the first 160 participants of the ongoing ImmuneRACE study, and 950 to 1,500 subjects contributed by 6 global collaborators. Sample metadata almost always included a de-identified subject ID, COVID-19 status, age in years and sex. Where available, HLA class I and class II types were taken from metadata supplied by the sample provider and were not determined by assay-based typing.

The immunoSEQ Assay, a bias-controlled multiplex PCR, was used to amplify TCRbeta CDR3 regions from genomic DNA. Per the source publication's procedure: Within the assay, amplification of reference gene primers was used to estimate how many nucleated cells each sample contained. Sequence reads were collapsed and filtered to measure the absolute abundance of every unique TCRbeta CDR3 rearrangement. For each sample, productive Simpson clonality was calculated as the square root of Simpson's diversity index across productive rearrangements. Imported from immuneACCESS, the table was reduced by TCRdb to in-frame sequences with V and J called. These copies leave out some clones; in studies compared against another copy, an unresolved V gene accounts for under half, and the cause of the remainder is not known. V and J calls and clone size are as listed in that table; D and trimming were resolved from the DNA. This sample holds 250,000 to 350,000 clones; 65% to 90% were observed only once. The ten largest make up roughly 10% of the sample.

CDR1 and CDR2 (SGHRS, YFSETQ) derive from the germline V gene. Cut back by 4 bases and 1 base, the V and J ends lie 15 bases apart. Including cysteine and phenylalanine, the CDR3 has 16 amino acids. Of all the DNA, just the CDR3 is kept, 48 bases in frame from base 1. Enrolling through a virtual design, the prospective study's participants ranged in age from roughly 18 to 89 years and lived across more than 20 United States geographic areas. In the prospective study, cohorts were assigned on the basis of participant-reported clinical history obtained from a screening survey and a study questionnaire. Recovered participants in ImmuneRACE Cohort 3 were defined as having two consecutive negative NP/OP PCR tests, clearance from a healthcare professional, or resolution of symptoms. Each participant in the prospective study had whole blood, serum and a nasopharyngeal or oropharyngeal swab collected by mobile phlebotomists. Over a roughly two-month period, participants in the prospective study had the option of providing additional blood draws and questionnaires. Prospective study blood samples were shipped either frozen or at room temperature before DNA extraction.

Overall results and qualifications from the work: How much clinical and demographic metadata was included differed by source and by participant, and the metadata was provided uncurated.

The sample was PBMCs or T cells enriched from blood (not recorded which). This chain is built from TRBV5-1 and TRBJ1-3, with a tentative D gene TRBD1 over 5 matching bases. The receptor comes from a woman aged 18-29 years who had recovered from COVID-19. The DNA sequence follows: TGCGCCAGCAGCCGAGACGGGGGGAGGTCTGGAAACACCATATATTTT. This translates into CASSRDGGRSGNTIYF.